One sample yielded the 25 T cell receptor beta chains listed below, sequenced in a study of regulatory T cells in long-lasting Graves disease. Building the TCR beta libraries relied on iRepertoire HTBI primers, and CDR3 regions underwent Arm-PCR. TCRdb recomputed calls from the multiplex PCR reads with MiXCR, one row per CDR3 protein. Of about 470,000 distinct CDR3 sequences listed, about 20% are singletons. Time point defined: persistent/refractory GD, antithyroid drugs over 5 years with positive TRAb. Making the TCR library involved RNA that had been extracted from PBMCs. The source was peripheral blood mononuclear cells (PBMCs), collected when the disease was refractory, from a patient treated with antithyroid drugs. These receptors all come from a female donor with Graves disease.

Details on this clonotype: An end of the junction does not agree with germline; a read error may underlie this. The rearrangement links TRBV10-3 to TRBJ1-2; D is ambiguous. CDR1 is ENHRY and CDR2 is SYGVKD in the germline V gene. The CDR3 contains 13 residues. The CDR3 loop is CAISESSNYGYAF. DNA for the CDR3: TGTGCCATCAGTGAGTCCAGTAACTATGGCTACGCCTTC.

Only a few counts were recorded for this clonotype. The genes are TRBV6-1 and TRBJ2-7; D ambiguous. The CDR3 loop spans 14 amino acids. Germline loops: CDR1 MNHNS, CDR2 SASEGT. Trimming stripped 6 bases from V and 2 bases from J, with 14 bases between. The CDR3 protein is CASRLAPGPYEQYF. CDR3 nucleotide sequence: TGTGCCAGCAGATTAGCCCCCGGCCCCTACGAGCAGTACTTC.

Regarding this clonotype: A much larger clone differs by one base, so this may be a read error. The chain joins TRBV6-2 or TRBV6-3 to TRBJ2-7; 7 nucleotides align to TRBD2. Trimming removed 6 bases from V and 2 bases from J; junction bases left unmatched: 13. CDR1 is MNHEY and CDR2 is SVGEGT in the germline V gene. The CDR3 length is 16 residues. The CDR3 nucleotides read TGTGCCAGCAGCCAAGGACTAGTGGAAATTCCCTACGAGCAGTACTTC. This codes for CASSQGLVEIPYEQYF.

The table lists this clonotype with many counts. V usage is TRBV11-2 and J usage is TRBJ2-7, with 8 bases matching TRBD1. Germline loops: CDR1 SGHAT, CDR2 FQNNGV. Germline trimming cut 4 bases from V and 1 base from J; bases unmatched to any gene: 9. The CDR3 sequence is 16 residues long. CDR3 DNA sequence: TGTGCCAGCAGCTCGATTAACCGGGACAGGTCCTACGAGCAGTACTTC. It encodes CASSSINRDRSYEQYF.

This clonotype was found many times. This rearrangement joins TRBV5-5 to TRBJ1-2; D call uncertain. This CDR3 has 13 residues. Germline-derived CDR1 and CDR2 are SGHKS and YYEKEE (reference sequence). Trimming removed 2 bases from V and 2 bases from J, with 7 bases in between. CDR3 residues: CASSLEPNYGYTF. CDR3 DNA sequence: TGTGCCAGCAGCTTAGAACCCAACTATGGCTACACCTTC.

This clonotype showed up many times. The J gene is TRBJ1-1, the V gene TRBV28; a possible D gene is TRBD1 (5 bases). This CDR3 has 12 residues. The V gene's germline CDR1 is MDHEN and CDR2 SYDVKM. The ends were cut back, 3 bases at V and 7 bases at J, with 9 bases in the middle. The CDR3 coding sequence is TGTGCCAGCAGTTTCGGGACCCTTGAAGCTTTCTTT. The encoded protein is CASSFGTLEAFF. The whole variable domain, remainder taken from reference TRBV28 and TRBJ1-1, is DVKVTQSSRYLVKRTGEKVFLECVQDMDHENMFWYRQDPGLGLRLIYFSYDVKMKEKGDIPEGYSVSREKKERFSLILESASTNQTSMYLCASSFGTLEAFFGQGTRLTVV.

This clonotype has only a few counts. The chain employs TRBV2 and TRBJ2-1; D is ambiguous. Between the trimmed V and J ends, which lost 8 bases and 0 bases, there was a span of 8 bases. The CDR3 is made up of 13 amino acids. Per the germline V gene, CDR1 is SNHLY and CDR2 is FYNNEI. CDR3 in amino acids: CASQRDSYNEQFF. DNA for the CDR3: TGTGCCAGCCAAAGGGACTCCTACAATGAGCAGTTCTTC.

CDR3 protein: CASSIPFQGLVQPQHF. Here the CDR3 DNA reads TGTGCCAGTAGTATCCCGTTTCAGGGACTGGTGCAGCCCCAGCATTTT. V and J are TRBV19 and TRBJ1-5; D might be TRBD1 (5 bases). The length of the CDR3 is 16 residues. CDR1 is LNHDA, CDR2 SQIVND, per germline (reference sequence). V lost 3 bases, J lost 7 bases, and 19 bases lay in between.

This clonotype occurred a few times. This may stem from a read error, because a much larger clone lies one nucleotide away. The CDR3 DNA reads TGTGCCAGCAGTCAAAGCGAGAGTGTCTACGAGCAGTACTTC. Its protein product is CASSQSESVYEQYF. The chain is built from TRBV25-1 and TRBJ2-7, with D unclear. Looked up from germline, CDR1 is MGHDK and CDR2 is SYGVNS. The CDR3 totals 14 residues. The germline V and J ends were trimmed by 5 bases and 3 bases, with 14 bases remaining between them.

This clonotype has ten or more counts. The rearrangement uses TRBV12-3 or TRBV12-4 and TRBJ2-7, with D tentatively TRBD1 (6 bases). With 5 bases removed from V and 7 bases from J, the gap between germline ends came to 9 bases. The CDR3 length is 11 residues. This CDR3 is CASSNQGEQYF. The CDR3 coding sequence is TGTGCCAGCAGTAATCAGGGGGAGCAGTACTTC.

This sequence joins TRBV7-2 and TRBJ2-7; 7 bases are a match to TRBD2. V shed 1 base, J shed 5 bases, and the junction held 8 bases outside the gene matches. This CDR3 has 15 residues. Germline V gives CDR1 SGHTA, CDR2 FQGNSA. The CDR3 region is CASSLGALASNEQYF. The CDR3 DNA follows: TGTGCCAGCAGCTTAGGAGCACTAGCGTCTAACGAGCAGTACTTC.

This clonotype was seen at least ten times. The chain is built from TRBV6-1 and TRBJ1-1; 9 bases are shared with TRBD1. V shed 4 bases, J shed 4 bases, and the junction held 4 bases outside the gene matches. This CDR3 is built from 14 residues. Germline loops: CDR1 MNHNS, CDR2 SASEGT. The CDR3, as DNA: TGTGCCAGCAGTGTCGGGACAGGGAGCACTGAAGCTTTCTTT. It yields the protein CASSVGTGSTEAFF.

This rearrangement joins TRBV19 to TRBJ1-5, with D possibly TRBD1 on 6 matching bases. This CDR3 is built from 15 residues. V lost 10 bases and J lost 7, with 23 bases in between. Looked up from germline, CDR1 is LNHDA and CDR2 is SQIVND (reference sequence). CDR3 loop: CATQGSRGGLQPQHF. As DNA, the CDR3 is TGTGCCACCCAAGGGTCAAGGGGGGGCTTGCAGCCCCAGCATTTT.

This clonotype has at least ten counts. DNA for the CDR3: TGTGCCAGCAGCTTAGCGCTGGACTACGAGCAGTACTTC. Translating gives CASSLALDYEQYF. This rearrangement joins TRBV7-2 to TRBJ2-7; D not certain. V was pared by 0 bases and J by 3 bases, with 6 bases between. Germline assignment: CDR1 SGHTA and CDR2 FQGNSA. This CDR3 has 13 residues. Together with reference TRBV7-2 and TRBJ2-7, the CDR3 gives the full variable domain: GAGVSQSPSNKVTEKGKDVELRCDPISGHTALYWYRQSLGQGLEFLIYFQGNSAPDKSGLPSDRFSAERTGGSVSTLTIQRTQQEDSAVYLCASSLALDYEQYFGPGTRLTVT.

The chain has TRBV7-2 and TRBJ2-5; no definite D call. V shed 4 bases and J shed 3 bases, with 15 bases lying between them. CDR3 length: 15 residues. In germline, CDR1 is SGHTA, CDR2 FQGNSA. CDR3 sequence reads: CASSSIRAEKETQYF. The CDR3 DNA is TGTGCCAGCAGCTCCATACGGGCAGAGAAAGAGACCCAGTACTTC.

This clonotype was observed at least ten times. This chain connects TRBV3-1 to TRBJ1-1; tentatively, D is TRBD1 (5 bases). This CDR3 spans 12 amino acids. V was trimmed by 3 bases and J by 10 bases, leaving 12 bases between them. Germline values: CDR1 LGHDT, CDR2 YNNKEL (reference sequence). The CDR3 protein is CASSHRGGGAFF. The CDR3 bases are TGTGCCAGCAGCCATCGCGGTGGGGGAGCTTTCTTT.

On this clonotype: This likely reflects a read error, since a far larger clone is one base away. The missing conserved phenylalanine or tryptophan at the end of this CDR3 makes a read error likely. V is TRBV7-2 and J is TRBJ2-4; no reliable D call. The last part of the DNA fits TRBJ2-7 better; the J call may be wrong. CDR1 and CDR2 (germline): SGHTA, FQGNSA. The CDR3 length is 13 residues. The CDR3 reads CASSLALLYEQYL. The DNA for the CDR3 is TGTGCCAGCAGCTTAGCTCTCCTCTACGAGCAGTACCTC.

This clonotype was found a few times. This chain links TRBV27 with TRBJ1-5; D ambiguous. Germline CDR1 MNHEY, CDR2 SMNVEV (reference sequence). This CDR3 is built from 16 residues. The ends were cut back, 7 bases at V and 0 bases at J, with 16 bases in the middle. CDR3 in DNA: TGTGCCAGCAAAACCTTCAGTGGCCCTAGCAATCAGCCCCAGCATTTT. Translation: CASKTFSGPSNQPQHF.

The chain has TRBV18 and TRBJ2-2; tentative D call: TRBD2 (6 bases). Looked up from germline, CDR1 is KGHSH and CDR2 is LQKENI. Between the trimmed V and J ends, which lost 4 bases and 5 bases, there was a span of 14 bases. The CDR3 consists of 15 residues. The CDR3 spells CASSLSGEDTGELFF. The CDR3 bases are TGTGCCAGCTCACTATCCGGGGAGGATACCGGGGAGCTGTTTTTT.

The CDR3 region is CASSYSFDGSYEQYF. CDR3 coding DNA: TGTGCCAGCAGTTACTCCTTCGACGGGAGCTACGAGCAGTACTTC. V is TRBV6-5 and J is TRBJ2-7; D possibly corresponds to TRBD2 (6 bases). Trimming shortened V by 0 bases and J by 3 bases, and 12 bases separated the two germline ends. From germline, CDR1 is MNHEY and CDR2 SVGAGI. The CDR3 is 15 residues long.

The chain combines TRBV6-5 with TRBJ1-5; 7 nucleotides align to TRBD1. Germline CDR1 and CDR2: MNHEY and SVGAGI. Germline trimming cut 4 bases from V and 7 bases from J; bases unmatched to any gene: 10. The CDR3 spans 15 residues. In DNA form, the CDR3 reads TGTGCCAGCAGTTCGGGACAGTCATTTGGCCAGCCCCAGCATTTT. This sequence encodes CASSSGQSFGQPQHF.

The chain has TRBV9 and TRBJ1-3; possibly TRBD1 for D (6 bases). Germline V gene lookup returns CDR1 SGDLS and CDR2 YYNGEE. This CDR3 is built from 16 residues. Deletions cut 3 bases from V and 4 bases from J, with 17 bases between. The CDR3 bases are TGTGCCAGCAGCGCGACAGGTACCACTTTAGGAAACACCATATATTTT. Its translation: CASSATGTTLGNTIYF. Using reference TRBV9 and TRBJ1-3 for the parts outside the CDR3, the full variable domain is DSGVTQTPKHLITATGQRVTLRCSPRSGDLSVYWYQQSLDQGLQFLIQYYNGEERAKGNILERFSAQQFPDLHSELNLSSLELGDSALYFCASSATGTTLGNTIYFGEGSWLTVV.

The chain couples TRBV5-1 to TRBJ2-5; the D is unclear. The CDR3 is 15 amino acids. Per germline, CDR1 SGHRS and CDR2 YFSETQ. Between the trimmed V and J ends, which lost 7 bases and 0 bases, there was a span of 16 bases. In DNA, the CDR3 is TGCGCCAGCCAACTCGAGGCTATGTACCAAGAGACCCAGTACTTC. Translating it yields CASQLEAMYQETQYF.

This clonotype came up many times. The chain uses TRBV28 and TRBJ1-1, with a weak D call TRBD1 (5 bases). The CDR3 spans 13 residues. The V gene lost 2 bases and the J gene lost 7 bases, with 11 bases spanning the gap. Germline V lookup: CDR1 MDHEN, CDR2 SYDVKM. The DNA of the CDR3 is TGTGCCAGCAGTTTAGAAGGGGAGCATGAAGCTTTCTTT. Translating it yields CASSLEGEHEAFF.

This clonotype was detected only a few times. The chain is built from TRBV19 and TRBJ2-6, with 9 nucleotides matching TRBD1. Germline CDR1 and CDR2: LNHDA and SQIVND (reference sequence). The length of the CDR3 is 16 residues. V was clipped by 11 bases and J by 0 bases; unmatched bases: 8. The CDR3 protein is CAAKGQGGSGANVLTF. The CDR3 DNA follows: TGTGCCGCAAAGGGACAGGGTGGCTCTGGGGCCAACGTCCTGACTTTC.